Following are 27 T cell receptor beta chains from one sample sequenced in a study of T cell repertoires in cytomegalovirus infection. TCRdb reprocessed the reads with MiXCR, giving one entry per CDR3 protein. The sample includes roughly 630,000 distinct CDR3 sequences, around 24% of them seen just once. The sample comprised CD8+ T cells from PBMCs. The source of these receptors is a human donor in good health (CMV status not recorded). Some clones in this sample may be carry-over from other donors' samples.

This clonotype was observed a few times. V gene TRBV11-2 combines with J gene TRBJ1-1; D is ambiguous. This CDR3 has 14 amino acids. V gave up 8 bases and J gave up 0 bases, with 13 bases separating them. Germline V lookup: CDR1 SGHAT, CDR2 FQNNGV. CDR3 in amino acids: CASLSTRLNTEAFF. Here the CDR3 DNA reads TGTGCCAGCCTCTCTACACGTTTGAACACTGAAGCTTTCTTT.

This clonotype occurred many times. This rearrangement joins TRBV29-1 to TRBJ2-1; D is unclear. CDR1 is SQVTM and CDR2 is ANQGSEA in the germline V gene. V lost 4 bases to trimming and J lost 2 bases, with 12 bases between them. The CDR3 is 14 amino acids. The CDR3 region has the DNA TGCAGCGTTGCAGGACGTACAACCTACAATGAGCAGTTCTTC. This gives the protein CSVAGRTTYNEQFF.

This CDR3 reads CASSLAAGNFNNEQFF. CDR3 sequence (DNA): TGTGCCAGCAGCTTGGCAGCGGGGAACTTCAACAATGAGCAGTTCTTC. The chain is built from TRBV5-4 and TRBJ2-1; 7 nucleotides agree with TRBD2. The length of the CDR3 is 16 residues. The V gene end was trimmed by 0 bases and the J gene end by 5 bases; junction bases not matched to a gene: 8. Germline CDR1 reads SGHNT; CDR2 reads YYREEE (reference sequence).

This sequence joins TRBV25-1 and TRBJ1-5, with D perhaps matching TRBD1 (5 bases). V was trimmed by 4 bases and J by 6 bases, leaving 16 bases between them. This CDR3 spans 15 amino acids. CDR1 and CDR2 from the germline V gene are MGHDK and SYGVNS. The CDR3 DNA reads as TGTGCCAGCAGTGCTGGTAGGGGTTTAAGTCAGCCCCAGCATTTT. Protein: CASSAGRGLSQPQHF.

The chain carries TRBV7-9 and TRBJ2-7; possible D gene TRBD1, 5 bases. This CDR3 spans 15 amino acids. Trimming removed 6 bases at V and 6 bases at J, with 21 bases between. CDR1 and CDR2 from the germline V gene are SEHNR and FQNEAQ (reference sequence). The CDR3 DNA reads TGTGCCAGCAGATTTCAGGGCGATGAAGTCGGCGAGCAGTACTTC. It codes for CASRFQGDEVGEQYF.

The chain employs TRBV19 and TRBJ2-2; D gene uncertain. Germline V gene data show CDR1 as LNHDA and CDR2 as SQIVND (reference sequence). CDR3 size: 16 residues. The V gene lost 9 bases and the J gene lost 6 bases, with 23 bases spanning the gap. This chain's CDR3 is CASGRVGIDRAGELFF. The CDR3 DNA reads as TGTGCCAGCGGAAGGGTGGGGATCGATCGGGCCGGGGAGCTGTTTTTT.

As concerns this clonotype: No conserved phenylalanine or tryptophan ends this CDR3, so it is likely a read error. The chain uses TRBV20-1 and TRBJ1-2; D not certain. V was pared by 1 base and J by 4 bases, with 25 bases between. The CDR3 spans 18 residues. In germline, CDR1 is DFQATT, CDR2 SNEGSKA (reference sequence). For the CDR3, the DNA is TGCAGTGCTAGAGCCCCGTCCTTGCCGGGTCCGACCCTCTATGGCTACACCTAC. Amino acids: CSARAPSLPGPTLYGYTY.

CDR3 in amino acids: CASSSGGRGPVGYTF. CDR3 in DNA: TGTGCCAGCAGCTCAGGGGGTCGGGGGCCGGTTGGCTACACCTTC. The chain uses TRBV7-9 and TRBJ1-2; 7 positions agree with TRBD1. This CDR3 is 15 amino acids long. Germline V gene lookup returns CDR1 SEHNR and CDR2 FQNEAQ (reference sequence). The V segment lost 4 bases and the J segment 7 bases; nucleotides outside the gene matches: 12.

This clonotype has a count of ten or more. This chain links TRBV7-9 with TRBJ2-5, with D possibly TRBD2 on 5 matching bases. This CDR3 is 12 amino acids long. In germline, CDR1 is SEHNR, CDR2 FQNEAQ (reference sequence). Between the trimmed V and J ends, which lost 3 bases and 4 bases, there was a span of 6 bases. CDR3 region: CASSFEGETQYF. CDR3 nucleotide sequence: TGTGCCAGCAGCTTCGAGGGAGAGACCCAGTACTTC.

The chain uses TRBV28 and TRBJ1-5, with D possibly matching TRBD1 (6 bases). This CDR3 has 15 amino acids. Germline CDR1 reads MDHEN; CDR2 reads SYDVKM. V lost 6 bases, J lost 1 base, and 13 bases lay in between. This CDR3 reads CASRYTQGSNQPQHF. CDR3 coding DNA: TGTGCCAGCAGATATACACAGGGAAGCAATCAGCCCCAGCATTTT. Together with reference TRBV28 and TRBJ1-5, the CDR3 gives the full variable domain: DVKVTQSSRYLVKRTGEKVFLECVQDMDHENMFWYRQDPGLGLRLIYFSYDVKMKEKGDIPEGYSVSREKKERFSLILESASTNQTSMYLCASRYTQGSNQPQHFGDGTRLSIL.

The chain joins TRBV20-1 to TRBJ2-7; 7 bases are shared with TRBD2. After removal of 2 bases from V and 0 bases from J, the junction contained 7 bases not matched to a gene. Germline loops: CDR1 DFQATT, CDR2 SNEGSKA (reference sequence). This CDR3 has 15 amino acids. The CDR3 region has the DNA TGCAGTGCTAGACCCAGCGGGGCGATCTCCTACGAGCAGTACGTC. Its translation: CSARPSGAISYEQYV.

This clonotype came up a few times. The chain recombines TRBV7-9 with TRBJ2-7, with D possibly TRBD1 on 6 matching bases. The CDR3 has 13 amino acids. The V end was cut by 6 bases, the J end by 1 base, with 10 bases between. Germline CDR1 reads SEHNR; CDR2 reads FQNEAQ (reference sequence). CDR3: CASSPDRSYEQYV. The CDR3 DNA reads TGTGCCAGCAGTCCCGACAGGTCCTACGAGCAGTACGTC.

The chain combines TRBV19 with TRBJ2-6, with D possibly called TRBD1 or TRBD2 (5 bases each). The CDR3 runs 16 residues. Between the trimmed V and J ends, which lost 5 bases and 0 bases, there was a span of 11 bases. Germline V gene data show CDR1 as LNHDA and CDR2 as SQIVND (reference sequence). CDR3 DNA: TGTGCCAGTAGTTGGGACCGTAACTCTGGGGCCAACGTCCTGACTTTC. Protein sequence: CASSWDRNSGANVLTF. The full variable domain, rest sourced from reference TRBV19 and TRBJ2-6, is DGGITQSPKYLFRKEGQNVTLSCEQNLNHDAMYWYRQDPGQGLRLIYYSQIVNDFQKGDIAEGYSVSREKKESFPLTVTSAQKNPTAFYLCASSWDRNSGANVLTFGAGSRLTVL.

This clonotype was detected only a few times. The CDR3 region is CSVEAGRGEKLFF. As DNA, the CDR3 is TGCAGCGTTGAAGCGGGGAGGGGTGAAAAACTGTTTTTT. J is TRBJ1-4 and V is TRBV29-1, with D possibly TRBD1 on 5 matching bases. Germline CDR1 reads SQVTM; CDR2 reads ANQGSEA. The CDR3 length is 13 residues. V was clipped by 1 base and J by 7 bases, with 10 bases between them.

The V and J genes are TRBV11-3 and TRBJ2-1, with 7 bases fitting TRBD2. The V gene's germline CDR1 is SGHNT and CDR2 YENEEA. The CDR3 spans 16 residues. J gave up 0 bases and V 5 bases, and 7 bases lay outside the gene matches. CDR3 loop: CASSGPSGASYNEQFF. CDR3 nucleotides: TGTGCCAGCAGCGGACCAAGCGGGGCCTCCTACAATGAGCAGTTCTTC. Full variable domain (missing parts from reference TRBV11-3 and TRBJ2-1): EAGVVQSPRYKIIEKKQPVAFWCNPISGHNTLYWYLQNLGQGPELLIRYENEEAVDDSQLPKDRFSAERLKGVDSTLKIQPAELGDSAVYLCASSGPSGASYNEQFFGPGTRLTVL.

This clonotype has only a few counts. The chain is built from TRBV14 and TRBJ2-1; 7 nucleotides agree with TRBD2. Germline V CDR1 and CDR2: SGHDN, FVKESK. This CDR3 has 16 residues. V was pared by 0 bases and J by 4 bases, with 6 bases of the junction left unmatched. The CDR3 nucleotides read TGTGCCAGCAGCCAAGAAGCGCGGGGGACGTACAATGAGCAGTTCTTC. Translated: CASSQEARGTYNEQFF.

This clonotype was observed at least ten times. The J gene is TRBJ1-1, the V gene TRBV7-6; D is ambiguous. V was pared by 10 bases and J by 1 base, with 10 bases between. Germline V gene sequence: CDR1 SGHVS, CDR2 FNYEAQ. This CDR3 spans 12 amino acids. CDR3 loop: CATTGGNTEAFF. The CDR3 nucleotides read TGTGCCACCACGGGTGGGAACACTGAAGCTTTCTTT.

This clonotype showed up just a few times. The gene calls are TRBV2 and TRBJ2-5; no clear D gene. The CDR3 is made up of 13 amino acids. The V gene's germline CDR1 is SNHLY and CDR2 FYNNEI. Trimming pared 2 bases from V and 1 base from J, leaving 5 bases between. The CDR3, as DNA: TGTGCCAGCAGTGAAAACAGCCAAGAGACCCAGTACTTC. This sequence encodes CASSENSQETQYF.

This chain links TRBV12-3 or TRBV12-4 with TRBJ2-1; TRBD1 matches 9 bases. J gave up 8 bases and V 1 base, and 6 bases lay outside the gene matches. The CDR3 is 15 amino acids. The CDR3 here is CASSLDRGQRYEQFF. CDR3 in DNA: TGTGCCAGCAGTTTAGACAGGGGGCAGAGATATGAGCAGTTCTTC.

This clonotype has ten or more counts. The chain joins TRBV7-9 to TRBJ2-5; possible D gene TRBD1, 6 bases. Germline V gene data show CDR1 as SEHNR and CDR2 as FQNEAQ (reference sequence). The V and J ends lost 5 bases and 5 bases respectively, with 18 bases between them. CDR3 length: 15 residues. CDR3 protein: CASSPRDIRVETQYF. DNA for the CDR3: TGTGCCAGCAGCCCAAGGGACATACGAGTCGAGACCCAGTACTTC.

This clonotype was counted a few times. This chain uses TRBV6-6 with TRBJ2-3; 9 bases line up with TRBD1. CDR3 size: 14 residues. Trimming removed 8 bases from V and 4 bases from J; junction bases left unmatched: 7. Germline CDR1 is MNHNY and CDR2 is SVGAGI (reference sequence). The CDR3 region is CASRTGEGADTQYF. For the CDR3, the DNA is TGTGCCAGCCGGACAGGGGAAGGGGCAGATACGCAGTATTTT.

The chain has TRBV24-1 and TRBJ2-1, with D tentatively TRBD1 (6 bases). Germline values: CDR1 KGHDR, CDR2 SFDVKD. This CDR3 contains 14 residues. V was shortened by 5 bases and J by 5 bases, with 12 bases between the two germline ends. The CDR3 sequence is CATSVKDSDNEQFF. The CDR3 DNA is TGTGCCACCAGTGTCAAGGACAGCGACAATGAGCAGTTCTTC.

The rearrangement joins TRBV10-3 to TRBJ2-7; 8 nucleotides agree with TRBD1. CDR3 size: 13 residues. The germline V gene encodes CDR1 ENHRY and CDR2 SYGVKD. The V gene end was trimmed by 2 bases and the J gene end by 3 bases; junction bases not matched to a gene: 0. CDR3: CAISEGQGYEQYF. The CDR3 coding sequence is TGTGCCATCAGTGAGGGACAGGGCTACGAGCAGTACTTC.

This clonotype came up a few times. The V gene is TRBV6-5, the J gene TRBJ2-3, with D possibly being TRBD2 (5 bases). The CDR3 contains 14 residues. The V and J ends lost 2 bases and 2 bases respectively, with 8 bases between them. CDR1 MNHEY and CDR2 SVGAGI come from the germline V gene. The chain's CDR3 is CASSYEGVTDTQYF. The CDR3 bases are TGTGCCAGCAGTTACGAGGGTGTCACAGATACGCAGTATTTT.

This clonotype was recorded at least ten times. The chain carries TRBV7-2 and TRBJ1-4; D might be TRBD1 (6 bases). This CDR3 region has 16 residues. Germline-derived CDR1 and CDR2 are SGHTA and FQGNSA. The V end was cut by 6 bases, the J end by 7 bases, with 21 bases between. Here the CDR3 reads CASSPGVRGGGEKLFF. The DNA for the CDR3 is TGTGCCAGCAGTCCAGGGGTCAGGGGCGGAGGTGAAAAACTGTTTTTT.

This clonotype was counted between two and nine times. The chain joins TRBV7-6 to TRBJ2-1, with 9 bases that match TRBD2. Germline V lookup: CDR1 SGHVS, CDR2 FNYEAQ. The trim removed 4 bases at V and 7 bases at J, leaving 14 bases unmatched. This CDR3 has 17 amino acids. The CDR3 bases are TGTGCCAGCAGCTCTAGTCCCGGGGGCGGGGGGGGGAATGAGCAGTTCTTC. This encodes CASSSSPGGGGGNEQFF. The whole variable domain, filled in from reference TRBV7-6 and TRBJ2-1, reads GAGVSQSPRYKVTKRGQDVALRCDPISGHVSLYWYRQALGQGPEFLTYFNYEAQQDKSGLPNDRFSAERPEGSISTLTIQRTEQRDSAMYRCASSSSPGGGGGNEQFFGPGTRLTVL.

This clonotype turned up a few times. The chain has TRBV19 and TRBJ2-1, with D tentatively TRBD1 (5 bases). Trimming removed 5 bases at V and 0 bases at J, with 14 bases between. This CDR3 is 16 amino acids long. The germline V gene encodes CDR1 LNHDA and CDR2 SQIVND (reference sequence). The CDR3 loop is CASSLQVSSSYNEQFF. The CDR3 region has the DNA TGTGCCAGTAGTCTACAGGTTTCAAGCTCCTACAATGAGCAGTTCTTC. The full variable domain, with the rest looked up from reference TRBV19 and TRBJ2-1, is DGGITQSPKYLFRKEGQNVTLSCEQNLNHDAMYWYRQDPGQGLRLIYYSQIVNDFQKGDIAEGYSVSREKKESFPLTVTSAQKNPTAFYLCASSLQVSSSYNEQFFGPGTRLTVL.